The 32 T cell receptor beta chains below come from one sample, sequenced in a study of shared T cell receptors in the human thymus. Clones were sequenced by immunoSEQ multiplex PCR, and TCRdb holds only the in-frame ones, with some missing. This table has over 650,000 clones, over 75% appearing once. Separately, the same data were catalogued under a study of human thymus T cells.

The source material was thymocytes. Every receptor here comes from a boy under two years old with a congenital heart defect.

There are a few counts of this clone. The rearrangement uses TRBV18 and TRBJ1-5; D unresolved. This CDR3 spans 13 amino acids. Germline V gene sequence: CDR1 KGHSH, CDR2 LQKENI. The germline V and J ends were trimmed by 0 bases and 5 bases, with 5 bases remaining between them. The chain's CDR3 is CASSPPEDQPQHF. In DNA, the CDR3 is TGTGCCAGCTCACCACCTGAGGATCAGCCCCAGCATTTT. The full variable domain, with the rest looked up from reference TRBV18 and TRBJ1-5, is NAGVMQNPRHLVRRRGQEARLRCSPMKGHSHVYWYRQLPEEGLKFMVYLQKENIIDESGMPKERFSAEFPKEGPSILRIQQVVRGDSAAYFCASSPPEDQPQHFGDGTRLSIL.

The rearrangement uses TRBV19 and TRBJ2-1; 12 positions agree with TRBD2. Germline values: CDR1 LNHDA, CDR2 SQIVND (reference sequence). This CDR3 has 17 amino acids. V lost 5 bases, J lost 0 bases, and 5 bases stayed unmatched. The CDR3 protein is CASSPSGGASSYNEQFF. CDR3 coding DNA: TGTGCCAGTAGTCCTAGCGGGGGGGCCAGCTCCTACAATGAGCAGTTCTTC.

This clone has only one observation. The chain uses TRBV4-3 and TRBJ1-2, with a possible D match to TRBD1 (6 bases). The length of the CDR3 is 18 residues. Germline V gene data show CDR1 as LGHNA and CDR2 as YSLEER. V was clipped by 4 bases and J by 0 bases, with 21 bases between them. The CDR3 is CASSPNHITGKTNYGYTF. The CDR3 region has the DNA TGCGCCAGCAGCCCAAACCACATTACAGGGAAAACTAACTATGGCTACACCTTC.

As concerns this clone: Sequence at one end of the junction differs from germline and may be a read error. This chain links TRBV7-7 with TRBJ2-5; 7 bases map to TRBD2. This CDR3 is 15 amino acids long. Per the germline V gene, CDR1 is SSHAT and CDR2 is FNYEAQ (reference sequence). CDR3 in amino acids: CASSLERGGQETQYF. The CDR3 DNA sequence: TGTGCTAGCAGCTTAGAGCGCGGGGGCCAAGAGACCCAGTACTTC.

The chain is built from TRBV5-6 and TRBJ1-2, with TRBD1 matching over 7 bases. V shed 0 bases and J 0 bases; nucleotides not matched to a gene: 5. The V gene's germline CDR1 is SGHDT and CDR2 YYEEEE. CDR3 length: 16 residues. CDR3 loop: CASSLGQGVTNYGYTF. The CDR3 bases are TGTGCCAGCAGCTTGGGGCAGGGGGTAACTAACTATGGCTACACCTTC.

The chain has TRBV10-2 and TRBJ2-5; possible D gene TRBD2, 5 bases. Deletions cut 6 bases from V and 1 base from J, with 9 bases between. This CDR3 is built from 13 residues. The germline gives CDR1 WSHSY, CDR2 SAAADI. This chain's CDR3 is CASSVGLQETQYF. As DNA, the CDR3 is TGCGCCAGCAGCGTCGGACTCCAAGAGACCCAGTACTTC.

The V and J genes are TRBV7-2 and TRBJ1-1; D unresolved. Germline lookup yields CDR1 SGHTA and CDR2 FQGNSA. This CDR3 comprises 12 residues. V gave up 1 base and J gave up 8 bases, with 8 bases separating them. CDR3 in DNA: TGTGCCAGCAGCTTAGAAGCGGGGGAAGCTTTCTTT. Translating it yields CASSLEAGEAFF. Combining the CDR3 with reference TRBV7-2 and TRBJ1-1 gives the whole variable domain GAGVSQSPSNKVTEKGKDVELRCDPISGHTALYWYRQSLGQGLEFLIYFQGNSAPDKSGLPSDRFSAERTGGSVSTLTIQRTQQEDSAVYLCASSLEAGEAFFGQGTRLTVV.

The chain has TRBV4-2 and TRBJ1-1; tentatively, D is TRBD1 (6 bases). Trimming pared 1 base from V and 3 bases from J, leaving 15 bases between. The CDR3 extends over 16 amino acids. In germline, CDR1 is LGHNA, CDR2 YNFKEQ. The DNA for the CDR3 is TGTGCCAGCAGCCAAGGGTTGGGGGGGCGGTACACTGAAGCTTTCTTT. Its translation is CASSQGLGGRYTEAFF.

The chain joins TRBV6-6 to TRBJ2-1; D is perhaps TRBD2 (7 bases). CDR3 length equals 12 residues. Trimming cost V 8 bases and J 8 bases, with 13 bases left between them. The V gene's germline CDR1 is MNHNY and CDR2 SVGAGI (reference sequence). CDR3 sequence: CASRGGIDEQFF. The CDR3 bases are TGTGCCAGCCGCGGGGGCATCGATGAGCAGTTCTTC.

The chain couples TRBV5-6 to TRBJ2-5; D remains ambiguous. The germline gives CDR1 SGHDT, CDR2 YYEEEE. V lost 1 base, J lost 5 bases, and 6 bases lay in between. The CDR3 runs to 12 residues. This CDR3 reads CASSLRSETQYF. The CDR3 DNA reads TGTGCCAGCAGCTTGCGGTCGGAGACCCAGTACTTC. The variable domain in full, with the rest retrieved from reference TRBV5-6 and TRBJ2-5, is DAGVTQSPTHLIKTRGQQVTLRCSPKSGHDTVSWYQQALGQGPQFIFQYYEEEERQRGNFPDRFSGHQFPNYSSELNVNALLLGDSALYLCASSLRSETQYFGPGTRLLVL.

The chain links TRBV30 to TRBJ1-6; TRBD1 agrees at 7 bases. Germline V gene data show CDR1 as GTSNPN and CDR2 as SVGIG (reference sequence). The CDR3 totals 13 residues. J was trimmed by 9 bases and V by 5 bases; bases with no gene match: 7. This chain's CDR3 is CAWDDRVTSPLHF. CDR3 nucleotides: TGTGCCTGGGACGACAGGGTGACTTCACCCCTCCACTTT.

This clone is a singleton in its sample. The chain recombines TRBV28 with TRBJ1-6; D remains unclear. V shed 3 bases and J shed 0 bases, with 12 bases lying between them. This CDR3 comprises 17 residues. CDR1 and CDR2 from the germline V gene are MDHEN and SYDVKM. The CDR3 is CASSFEDRSSYNSPLHF. Written as DNA, the CDR3 is TGTGCCAGCAGTTTTGAAGACCGGAGCTCCTATAATTCACCCCTCCACTTT.

The chain has TRBV14 and TRBJ2-1; D is possibly TRBD2 (7 bases). V lost 3 bases to trimming and J lost 7 bases, with 19 bases between them. The CDR3 is 16 amino acids. Germline-derived CDR1 and CDR2 are SGHDN and FVKESK. CDR3 protein: CASSQIGGAFWNEQFF. CDR3 nucleotide sequence: TGTGCCAGCAGCCAGATAGGGGGGGCCTTCTGGAATGAGCAGTTCTTC.

This chain links TRBV2 with TRBJ1-2, with D possibly being TRBD1 (6 bases). The CDR3 loop spans 15 amino acids. CDR1 and CDR2 from the germline V gene are SNHLY and FYNNEI. V gave up 3 bases and J gave up 4 bases, with 15 bases separating them. CDR3 in DNA: TGTGCCAGCAGTGACGTCCGGGACATCCTCTATGGCTACACCTTC. Its translation is CASSDVRDILYGYTF.

The CDR3 spells CASSQGTANSPLHF. For the CDR3, the DNA is TGTGCCAGCAGCCAGGGTACGGCTAATTCACCCCTCCACTTT. V usage is TRBV28 and J usage is TRBJ1-6, with D perhaps matching TRBD1 (5 bases). The CDR3 has 14 residues. V lost 6 bases, J lost 6 bases, and 12 bases lay in between. Germline V gene data show CDR1 as MDHEN and CDR2 as SYDVKM.

V is TRBV28 and J is TRBJ1-2; TRBD1 might be the D (6 bases). There are 15 residues in the CDR3. Trimming took off 5 bases at V and 2 bases at J, with 15 bases between the two ends. Germline loops: CDR1 MDHEN, CDR2 SYDVKM. The CDR3 region has the DNA TGTGCCAGCAGTCCGAGGACAGAGGCGAACTATGGCTACACCTTC. This sequence encodes CASSPRTEANYGYTF.

The rearrangement joins TRBV28 to TRBJ1-1; D uncertain. Germline CDR1 and CDR2: MDHEN and SYDVKM. The CDR3 extends over 15 amino acids. The V and J ends lost 6 bases and 1 base respectively, with 15 bases between them. DNA for the CDR3: TGTGCCAGCAGCCCCCCAGGTAGACAGAACACTGAAGCTTTCTTT. Translated, it gives CASSPPGRQNTEAFF. Full variable domain (rest looked up from reference TRBV28 and TRBJ1-1): DVKVTQSSRYLVKRTGEKVFLECVQDMDHENMFWYRQDPGLGLRLIYFSYDVKMKEKGDIPEGYSVSREKKERFSLILESASTNQTSMYLCASSPPGRQNTEAFFGQGTRLTVV.

The chain couples TRBV28 to TRBJ1-5, with D tentatively TRBD1 (5 bases). The CDR3 consists of 17 residues. Germline CDR1 reads MDHEN; CDR2 reads SYDVKM. V was pared by 1 base and J by 0 bases, with 13 bases between. The CDR3 loop is CASSLSWGRASNQPQHF. The CDR3 DNA sequence: TGTGCCAGCAGTTTATCCTGGGGCAGGGCTAGCAATCAGCCCCAGCATTTT. The full variable domain, rest sourced from reference TRBV28 and TRBJ1-5, is DVKVTQSSRYLVKRTGEKVFLECVQDMDHENMFWYRQDPGLGLRLIYFSYDVKMKEKGDIPEGYSVSREKKERFSLILESASTNQTSMYLCASSLSWGRASNQPQHFGDGTRLSIL.

This rearrangement joins TRBV5-6 to TRBJ1-5, with 8 bases matching TRBD1. V shed 4 bases and J 8 bases; nucleotides not matched to a gene: 14. CDR1 is SGHDT, CDR2 YYEEEE, per germline. The CDR3 runs to 16 residues. CDR3 protein: CASSLSAGGPLKPQHF. DNA for the CDR3: TGTGCCAGCAGCCTTTCAGCAGGGGGCCCTTTGAAGCCCCAGCATTTT. Full variable domain (missing parts from reference TRBV5-6 and TRBJ1-5): DAGVTQSPTHLIKTRGQQVTLRCSPKSGHDTVSWYQQALGQGPQFIFQYYEEEERQRGNFPDRFSGHQFPNYSSELNVNALLLGDSALYLCASSLSAGGPLKPQHFGDGTRLSIL.

J is TRBJ2-6 and V is TRBV6-1; tentative D call: TRBD1 (5 bases). CDR1 and CDR2 from the germline V gene are MNHNS and SASEGT. The CDR3 has 19 residues. Between the trimmed V and J ends, which lost 5 bases and 0 bases, there was a span of 20 bases. CDR3 residues: CASSQERQPTHSGANVLTF. DNA for the CDR3: TGTGCCAGCAGTCAAGAGAGACAGCCTACTCACTCTGGGGCCAACGTCCTGACTTTC.

V gene TRBV6-6 combines with J gene TRBJ1-5, with D possibly being TRBD1 (5 bases). Trimming left V 5 bases short and J 7 bases short, with 15 bases between. There are 14 residues in the CDR3. CDR1 MNHNY and CDR2 SVGAGI come from the germline V gene (reference sequence). CDR3 sequence reads: CASSSQPGQQPQHF. DNA for the CDR3: TGTGCCAGCAGTAGCCAGCCAGGGCAACAGCCCCAGCATTTT.

The chain recombines TRBV30 with TRBJ2-1; 7 nucleotides line up with TRBD1. This CDR3 comprises 15 residues. Germline CDR1 and CDR2: GTSNPN and SVGIG (reference sequence). J was trimmed by 5 bases and V by 5 bases; bases with no gene match: 12. CDR3 amino acids: CAWHPGTALDNEQFF. The CDR3 coding sequence is TGTGCCTGGCACCCCGGGACAGCGCTCGACAATGAGCAGTTCTTC.

J is TRBJ2-1 and V is TRBV2; maybe TRBD2 (6 bases). Trimming cost V 4 bases and J 1 base, with 17 bases left between them. This CDR3 comprises 17 residues. CDR1 and CDR2 from the germline V gene are SNHLY and FYNNEI. The CDR3 here is CASSAPGVAESYNEQFF. Written as DNA, the CDR3 is TGTGCCAGCAGTGCCCCGGGCGTAGCGGAGTCCTACAATGAGCAGTTCTTC.

The V and J genes are TRBV5-1 and TRBJ2-2, with 8 positions matching TRBD1. From germline, CDR1 is SGHRS and CDR2 YFSETQ. The CDR3 runs 16 residues. V dropped 0 bases and J dropped 6; count of bases not matched to a gene: 7. The CDR3 DNA reads as TGCGCCAGCAGCTTGGTAACAGGGGGAAGAGCCGGGGAGCTGTTTTTT. Its protein is CASSLVTGGRAGELFF.

The chain is built from TRBV25-1 and TRBJ2-7; TRBD1 is a possible D gene (8 bases). Germline V gene sequence: CDR1 MGHDK, CDR2 SYGVNS. Deletions cut 5 bases from V and 3 bases from J, with 14 bases between. The CDR3 totals 14 residues. The CDR3, as DNA: TGTGCCAGCAGTCTTACAGGGGGGGACTACGAGCAGTACTTC. Its translation is CASSLTGGDYEQYF.

The chain couples TRBV29-1 to TRBJ2-1; D possibly corresponds to TRBD2 (6 bases). The CDR3 contains 12 residues. Looked up from germline, CDR1 is SQVTM and CDR2 is ANQGSEA. V was cut by 7 bases and J by 9 bases, with 16 bases left in between. As DNA, the CDR3 is TGCAGCGCCGCAACTCGGGAGCCTGAGCAGTTCTTC. It encodes CSAATREPEQFF.

The gene calls are TRBV5-4 and TRBJ2-7, with 11 bases identical to TRBD1. CDR1 and CDR2 (germline): SGHNT, YYREEE (reference sequence). Unmatched junction bases numbered 6, after V lost 2 bases and J lost 5 bases. The CDR3 length is 15 residues. The DNA for the CDR3 is TGTGCCAGCAGCTTTCAGGGGACAGGGGGTAACGAGCAGTACTTC. This translates into CASSFQGTGGNEQYF.

This clone was seen once. The V call is TRBV11-2, the J call TRBJ2-7, with TRBD1 matching 9 bases. CDR1 SGHAT and CDR2 FQNNGV come from the germline V gene. V shed 6 bases, J shed 6 bases, and the junction held 12 bases outside the gene matches. CDR3 length: 15 residues. CDR3 residues: CASSFRDREAPEQYF. The CDR3 coding sequence is TGTGCCAGCAGTTTCCGGGACAGGGAGGCGCCCGAGCAGTACTTC.

The chain has TRBV29-1 and TRBJ1-2; no clear D. The germline V gene encodes CDR1 SQVTM and CDR2 ANQGSEA. The CDR3 length is 10 residues. Deletions cut 7 bases from V and 8 bases from J, with 11 bases between. The CDR3 DNA sequence: TGCAGCGCCAAGGCCGGGGGCTACACCTTC. Translation: CSAKAGGYTF.

The chain is built from TRBV10-1 and TRBJ2-1, with 8 bases fitting TRBD2. V dropped 3 bases and J dropped 6; count of bases not matched to a gene: 4. This CDR3 is built from 14 residues. The germline CDR1 and CDR2 sequences are WNHNN and SYGVQD (reference sequence). The CDR3 reads CASSEAGEGNEQFF. The DNA for the CDR3 is TGCGCCAGCAGTGAAGCGGGAGAGGGCAATGAGCAGTTCTTC.

The chain joins TRBV30 to TRBJ1-1; maybe TRBD1 (5 bases). The V end was cut by 3 bases, the J end by 11 bases, with 13 bases between. Germline-derived CDR1 and CDR2 are GTSNPN and SVGIG (reference sequence). The CDR3 has 11 amino acids. The CDR3, as DNA: TGTGCCTGGAGGGGGCAGGAATGCGCTTTCTTT. Protein: CAWRGQECAFF.

This chain joins TRBV5-6 and TRBJ2-2; D is perhaps TRBD1 (6 bases). Germline V gene data show CDR1 as SGHDT and CDR2 as YYEEEE. This CDR3 contains 15 residues. Between the trimmed V and J ends, which lost 0 bases and 4 bases, there was a span of 10 bases. CDR3 in amino acids: CASSLGTGCTGELFF. The CDR3 nucleotides are TGTGCCAGCAGCTTGGGAACAGGGTGCACCGGGGAGCTGTTTTTT.